The entry below describes one T cell receptor (beta chain). Original analysis: By means of reference gene primer amplification, nucleated cell counts were estimated. This table comes from immunoSEQ multiplex PCR, and its TCRdb copy is limited to in-frame clones, with some not included. V and J calls plus clone size are reproduced from that table; the DNA served to infer D and trimming. The sample contains a few hundred thousand clones, around 90% of which appear only once. This entry belongs to a study of blood T cell repertoires in COVID-19. Study-level background: Both acute and convalescent COVID-19 samples were obtained from the United States, Italy and Spain. From T cells, B-cell-depleted T cells, or PBMCs came the material, which was cDNA or gDNA.

Germline V gene sequence: CDR1 MNHEY, CDR2 SVGAGI. There are 12 residues in the CDR3. After removal of 7 bases from V and 6 bases from J, the junction contained 2 bases not matched to a gene. Sequenced input: peripheral blood. This rearrangement joins TRBV6-5 to TRBJ1-2, with 10 bases lining up with TRBD1. This receptor was taken from a man aged 18 to 29 who had recovered from COVID-19. The CDR3 sequence: CASKTGGNGYTF. Written as DNA, the CDR3 is TGTGCCAGCAAGACAGGGGGCAATGGCTACACCTTC.